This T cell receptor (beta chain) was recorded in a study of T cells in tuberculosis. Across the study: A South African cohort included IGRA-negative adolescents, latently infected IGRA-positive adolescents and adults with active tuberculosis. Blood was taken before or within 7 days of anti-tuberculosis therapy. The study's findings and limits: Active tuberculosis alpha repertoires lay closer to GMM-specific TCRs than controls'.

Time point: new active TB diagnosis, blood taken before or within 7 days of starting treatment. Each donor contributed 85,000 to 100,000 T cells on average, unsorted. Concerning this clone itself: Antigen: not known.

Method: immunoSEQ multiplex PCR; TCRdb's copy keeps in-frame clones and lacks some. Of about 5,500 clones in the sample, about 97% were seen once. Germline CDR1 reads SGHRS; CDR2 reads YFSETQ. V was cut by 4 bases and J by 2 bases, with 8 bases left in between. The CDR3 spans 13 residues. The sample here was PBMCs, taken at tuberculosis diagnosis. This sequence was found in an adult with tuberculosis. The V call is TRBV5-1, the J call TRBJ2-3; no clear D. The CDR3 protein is CASSPLSTDTQYF. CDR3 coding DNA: TGCGCCAGCAGCCCGCTATCCACAGATACGCAGTATTTT.